These 11 T cell receptor beta chains originate from one sample sequenced in a study of blood T cell repertoires in COVID-19. Libraries were prepared by immunoSEQ multiplex PCR; TCRdb keeps only in-frame clonotypes and omits some of them. Among 55,000 to 75,000 clones, around 79% were seen once, and the ten largest hold about 3%. The material sequenced was peripheral blood. These receptor sequences come from a man in his 60s with acute or convalescent COVID-19.

This clone came up once. The chain combines TRBV7-2 with TRBJ1-6; 8 positions agree with TRBD1. J lost 8 bases, V lost 4 bases, and 7 bases had no gene match. Per germline, CDR1 SGHTA and CDR2 FQGNSA. This CDR3 spans 15 amino acids. CDR3 nucleotide sequence: TGTGCCAGCAGCTGGGACAGGCCCCGGGATTCACCCCTCCACTTT. Encoded protein: CASSWDRPRDSPLHF.

This clone showed up just a few times. The V and J genes are TRBV6-5 and TRBJ1-4, with 8 positions matching TRBD1. This CDR3 is built from 14 residues. Germline values: CDR1 MNHEY, CDR2 SVGAGI. V dropped 5 bases and J dropped 7; count of bases not matched to a gene: 6. In DNA, the CDR3 is TGTGCCAGCAGTATCGGACAGGGAGGTGAAAAACTGTTTTTT. It encodes CASSIGQGGEKLFF.

This sequence joins TRBV7-3 and TRBJ2-3; D remains unclear. CDR3 length equals 15 residues. Germline V gene lookup returns CDR1 SGHTA and CDR2 FQGTGA. Trimming stripped 0 bases from V and 6 bases from J, with 13 bases between. The DNA of the CDR3 is TGTGCCAGCAGCTTAACTTCGTTTCCCAGGGATACGCAGTATTTT. It translates to CASSLTSFPRDTQYF.

The chain links TRBV24-1 to TRBJ2-5; 9 nucleotides agree with TRBD1. The CDR3 has 16 residues. With V trimmed by 4 bases and J by 2 bases, 7 bases remained unmatched. CDR1 is KGHDR and CDR2 is SFDVKD in the germline V gene. CDR3 sequence (DNA): TGTGCCACCAGTGACCCGGGACAGGGCGGGCAAGAGACCCAGTACTTC. Its protein product is CATSDPGQGGQETQYF.

This clone has just a few counts. This rearrangement joins TRBV9 to TRBJ1-1; D ambiguous. Germline lookup yields CDR1 SGDLS and CDR2 YYNGEE. Trimming left V 4 bases short and J 3 bases short, with 13 bases between. The CDR3 is 14 residues long. As DNA, the CDR3 is TGTGCCAGCAGCCGTAGCGGGAGAGACACTGAAGCTTTCTTT. The encoded protein is CASSRSGRDTEAFF.

The J gene is TRBJ2-7, the V gene TRBV13; possibly TRBD2 for D (6 bases). The V end lost 5 bases, the J end lost 3 bases, and 14 bases lay between the germline ends. The CDR3 is 14 amino acids. CDR1 and CDR2 (germline): PRHDT, FYEKMQ (reference sequence). The CDR3: CASSPHRLGYEQYF. The CDR3 DNA reads TGTGCCAGCAGCCCACATAGACTAGGCTACGAGCAGTACTTC.

This clone occurred many times. The chain uses TRBV3-1 (or the pseudogene TRBV3-2) and TRBJ1-4; TRBD1 might be the D (5 bases). CDR3 length: 16 amino acids. Germline V gene data show CDR1 as LGHDT and CDR2 as YNNKEL (reference sequence). V lost 0 bases and J 8 bases, leaving 16 bases between the germline ends. CDR3 nucleotide sequence: TGTGCCAGCAGCCAAGAGTCAGGGTTTTCAGAGGAAAAACTGTTTTTT. Translated: CASSQESGFSEEKLFF.

Only a few counts were recorded for this clone. CDR3 sequence reads: CASSPPGNEQFF. The CDR3 nucleotides read TGTGCCAGCAGCCCGCCCGGGAATGAGCAGTTCTTC. The chain has TRBV16 and TRBJ2-1, with D unclear. Germline V gene lookup returns CDR1 KGHSY and CDR2 FQNENV. With 4 bases removed from V and 7 bases from J, the gap between germline ends came to 8 bases. The CDR3 has 12 amino acids.

The rearrangement links TRBV6-5 to TRBJ2-7, with 8 bases matching TRBD2. This CDR3 spans 13 amino acids. Germline assignment: CDR1 MNHEY and CDR2 SVGAGI. The ends lost 8 bases at V and 2 bases at J; junction bases unmatched: 5. The CDR3 DNA reads as TGTGCCAGCCGGCGGGAGGCAACCTACGAGCAGTACTTC. Protein product: CASRREATYEQYF.

V gene TRBV9 combines with J gene TRBJ2-1; 10 nucleotides line up with TRBD2. The V gene end was trimmed by 3 bases and the J gene end by 4 bases; junction bases not matched to a gene: 4. The CDR3 contains 15 residues. CDR1 is SGDLS, CDR2 YYNGEE, per germline. The CDR3 nucleotides read TGTGCCAGCAGCGCCGGGACTAGCGCATACAATGAGCAGTTCTTC. Translating gives CASSAGTSAYNEQFF.

This chain links TRBV5-4 with TRBJ2-1; weak D call: TRBD1 (7 bases). CDR3 size: 16 residues. V was cut by 0 bases and J by 2 bases, with 12 bases left in between. Germline values: CDR1 SGHNT, CDR2 YYREEE (reference sequence). The CDR3 here is CASSLDAGQTYNEQFF. CDR3 nucleotide sequence: TGTGCCAGCAGCTTGGATGCGGGACAGACCTACAATGAGCAGTTCTTC.